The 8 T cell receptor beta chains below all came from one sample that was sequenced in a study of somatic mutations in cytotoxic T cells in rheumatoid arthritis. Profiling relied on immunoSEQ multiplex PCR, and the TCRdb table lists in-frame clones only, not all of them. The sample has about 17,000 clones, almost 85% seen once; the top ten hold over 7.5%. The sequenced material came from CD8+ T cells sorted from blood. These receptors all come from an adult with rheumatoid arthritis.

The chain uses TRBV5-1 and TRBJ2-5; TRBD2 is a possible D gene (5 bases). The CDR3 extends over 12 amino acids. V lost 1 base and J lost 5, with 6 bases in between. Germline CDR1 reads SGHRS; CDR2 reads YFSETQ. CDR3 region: CASSLSGETQYF. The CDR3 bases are TGCGCCAGCAGCTTGTCGGGGGAGACCCAGTACTTC.

For the CDR3, the DNA is TGTGCCAGCAGTTTGTACCAAGAGACCCAGTACTTC. This codes for CASSLYQETQYF. V usage is TRBV25-1 and J usage is TRBJ2-5; D not resolved. Germline lookup yields CDR1 MGHDK and CDR2 SYGVNS. Trimming stripped 5 bases from V and 0 bases from J, with 4 bases between. This CDR3 is 12 amino acids long.

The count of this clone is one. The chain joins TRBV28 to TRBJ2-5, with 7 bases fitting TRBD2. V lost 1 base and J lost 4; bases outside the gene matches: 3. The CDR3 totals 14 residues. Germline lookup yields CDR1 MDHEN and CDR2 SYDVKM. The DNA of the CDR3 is TGTGCCAGCAGTTTATCTACTAGCGCAGAGACCCAGTACTTC. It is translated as CASSLSTSAETQYF.

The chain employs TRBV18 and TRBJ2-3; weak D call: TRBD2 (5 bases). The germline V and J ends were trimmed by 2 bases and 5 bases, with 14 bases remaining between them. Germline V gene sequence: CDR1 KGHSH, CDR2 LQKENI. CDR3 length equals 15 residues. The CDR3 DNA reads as TGTGCCAGCTCACCATCGCGGCTAGCTAAAGATACGCAGTATTTT. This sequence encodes CASSPSRLAKDTQYF.

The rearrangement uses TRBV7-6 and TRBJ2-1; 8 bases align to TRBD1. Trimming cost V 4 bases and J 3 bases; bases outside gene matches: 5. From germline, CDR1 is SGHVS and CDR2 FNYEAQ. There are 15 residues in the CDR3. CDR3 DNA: TGTGCCAGCAGCTCGGGACAGGCGCTCTACAATGAGCAGTTCTTC. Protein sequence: CASSSGQALYNEQFF.

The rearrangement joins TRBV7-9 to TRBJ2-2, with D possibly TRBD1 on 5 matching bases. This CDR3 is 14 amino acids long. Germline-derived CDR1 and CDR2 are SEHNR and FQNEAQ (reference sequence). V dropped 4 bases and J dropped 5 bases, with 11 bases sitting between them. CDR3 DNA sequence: TGTGCCAGCAGCTCGACAGTAAGGACCGGGGAGCTGTTTTTT. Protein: CASSSTVRTGELFF.

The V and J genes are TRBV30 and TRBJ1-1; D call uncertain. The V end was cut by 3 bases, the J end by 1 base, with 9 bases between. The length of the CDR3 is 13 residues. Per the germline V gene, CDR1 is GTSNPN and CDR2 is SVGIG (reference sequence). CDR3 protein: CAWRGGWNTEAFF. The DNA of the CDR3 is TGTGCCTGGAGGGGAGGTTGGAACACTGAAGCTTTCTTT. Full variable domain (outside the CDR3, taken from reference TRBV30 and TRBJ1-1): SQTIHQWPATLVQPVGSPLSLECTVEGTSNPNLYWYRQAAGRGLQLLFYSVGIGQISSEVPQNLSASRPQDRQFILSSKKLLLSDSGFYLCAWRGGWNTEAFFGQGTRLTVV.

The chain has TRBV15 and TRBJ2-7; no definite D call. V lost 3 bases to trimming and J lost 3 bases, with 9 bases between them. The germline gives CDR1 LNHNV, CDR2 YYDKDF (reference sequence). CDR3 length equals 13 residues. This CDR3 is CATSSTRVYEQYF. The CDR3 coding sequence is TGTGCCACCAGCAGTACACGGGTCTACGAGCAGTACTTC.